This paragraph covers one TCR beta chain sequence. RNA in amounts of roughly 0.5 to 1 ug was reverse transcribed with random hexamers. Amplification of TCR beta CDR3 used immunoSEQ multiplex PCR across 54 Vbeta and 13 Jbeta. MiXCR, applied by TCRdb to the immunoSEQ multiplex PCR reads, yields one record per CDR3 protein. The sample has 50,000 or so distinct CDR3 sequences, 85% to 95% seen once. The record originates from a study of CD8 T cells in Susac syndrome. The clonotype originates from a human donor with multiple sclerosis. The sample was CD8+ T cells from PBMCs.

CDR3 nucleotides: TGTGCCAGCAGTTATTATTCTGCGGCTGAAGCTTTCTTT. Translation gives CASSYYSAAEAFF. V usage is TRBV7-3 and J usage is TRBJ1-1; unclear D gene. Germline V gene sequence: CDR1 SGHTA, CDR2 FQGTGA. CDR3 length equals 13 residues. Trimming took off 6 bases at V and 6 bases at J, with 14 bases between the two ends.